The rows below give T cell receptor beta chains drawn from one sample of a study of graft-versus-host responses after intestinal transplantation. The repertoire was sequenced with immunoSEQ multiplex PCR; TCRdb's copy has only in-frame clones and lacks some. Counted here are around 40,000 clones, around four fifths occurring once; the ten biggest clones make up 3.5%. Sequenced here: PBMCs, sampled about 1,000 days after transplant. These receptor sequences come from a human patient who received an intestinal transplant, so some T cells may come from the graft donor. Both conserved end residues are part of each CDR3. The order of the fields is clone size, V gene, CDR3 protein. Clone size is given for some rows only: seen once, a few or many times, or a class if the clone is expanded.

- | TRBV7-3 | CASSLGQGARETQYF
- | TRBV5-4 | CASSLDSARGEKLFF
- | TRBV28 | CASSSLHNNYEQYF
- | TRBV14 | CASSQPPWGGTQYF
- | TRBV18 | CASSPLAWATGELFF
- | TRBV5-4 | CASSLSGRVNTGELFF
- | TRBV6-1 | CASSGQANFEQYF
- | TRBV2 | CASSEAGGRRAFF
- | TRBV19 | CASRRTSLNTGELFF
- | TRBV7-2 | CASSLEYSAETQYF
- | TRBV28 | CASSLQGGYNSPLHF
- | TRBV6-1 | CASSATASSYEQYF
- | TRBV2 | CASSDRGRDYGYTF
- | TRBV6-1 | CASSGDLYNEQFF
once | TRBV7-6 | CASSLSAGGPKYF
- | TRBV28 | CASRQGTSGGLEQYF
- | TRBV28 | CASALRSAAAGRQPQHF
- | TRBV10-1 | CAGLKLFF
medium-sized | TRBV6-1 | CASSAPGQTLLQETQYF
- | TRBV19 | CASFRDGLRGYTF
- | TRBV7-8 | CASSLVGTREQYF
once | TRBV27 | CASKFQAARSYEQYF
- | TRBV5-8 | CASSLTGDRLGYTF
- | TRBV12-5 | CASGLDQQGLPDNSPLHF
- | TRBV27 | CASSSDRGGRGNQPQHF
medium-sized | TRBV16 | CASSQDGTYEQYF
- | TRBV5-1 | CASSLTSGSVIDTQYF
- | TRBV6-5 | CASRPAGPSSYEQYF
- | TRBV7-6 | CASSLAGQGSQETQYF
- | TRBV6-4 | CASSRGGLATDTQYF
- | TRBV7-2 | CASSLSQRGSTDTQYF
few | TRBV5-1 | CASSSGTGLNSPLHF
- | TRBV5-1 | CASSRTGDGNTEAFF
once | TRBV30 | CAWSAGRNQPQHF
- | TRBV5-1 | CASSPAGNNEKLFF
- | TRBV28 | CASSLLWGEQYF
- | TRBV15 | CATRQGRANYGYTF
- | TRBV7-6 | CASSYSEAETQYF
- | TRBV4-2 | CASSQRRQDETQYF
few | TRBV5-1 | CASSLMGNNYGYTF
- | TRBV19 | CASSLTGRELTEAFF
- | TRBV28 | CATTNQGGGHLHF
- | TRBV5-1 | CASRQGAMNTEAFF
- | TRBV6-4 | CASSGGSSTDTQYF
- | TRBV2 | CASSETSGGPQFF
- | TRBV28 | CASSTGLLETQYF
- | TRBV11-2 | CASSLEGGGLYNEQFF